Each of the 8 T cell receptor beta chains below was sequenced from the same sample in a study of Tregs in tolerant kidney transplant recipients. Related graft donors supplied nonmyeloablative bone marrow transplants, and mixed chimerism was transient. TCRdb's table, derived via immunoSEQ multiplex PCR, lists solely in-frame clones and lacks some. This specimen shows about 31,000 clones; the ten leading clones hold about 1.9%. Here the sequenced sample was CD4+ T cells from blood (PBMCs), taken 24 months after the transplant. The receptors stem from a human patient who received a combined kidney and bone marrow transplant. Some T cells here may be from the graft donor.

On this clone itself: From the germline J gene comes the end of the CDR3, since the read stops 3 residues before it. The chain carries TRBV19 and TRBJ1-2; D not certain. The V gene lost 5 bases and the J gene lost 0 bases, with 19 bases spanning the gap. The CDR3 is made up of 17 amino acids. The V gene's germline CDR1 is LNHDA and CDR2 SQIVND (reference sequence). The CDR3 loop is CASSPIGQPITNYGYTF. The part of the CDR3 DNA that was read is TGTGCCAGTAGTCCCATTGGGCAGCCAATCACTAACTATGGC.

A remark on this clone: Read coverage stops 3 residues before the CDR3 terminus; the germline J gene supplies the remainder. This chain uses TRBV5-1 with TRBJ2-1, with 11 positions matching TRBD1. Per the germline V gene, CDR1 is SGHRS and CDR2 is YFSETQ. The CDR3 sequence is 16 residues long. With V trimmed by 4 bases and J by 3 bases, 6 bases remained unmatched. The CDR3 reads CASSPDRGQVYNEQFF. The sequenced part of the CDR3 DNA is TGCGCCAGCAGCCCGGACAGGGGGCAGGTCTACAATGAG. The full variable domain, its missing parts supplied by reference TRBV5-1 and TRBJ2-1, is KAGVTQTPRYLIKTRGQQVTLSCSPISGHRSVSWYQQTPGQGLQFLFEYFSETQRNKGNFPGRFSGRQFSNSRSEMNVSTLELGDSALYLCASSPDRGQVYNEQFFGPGTRLTVL.

Regarding this clone: The CDR3 end falls 3 residues outside the read, so it is completed with the germline J gene. The chain uses TRBV7-2 and TRBJ2-1; D is undetermined. This CDR3 is 15 amino acids long. Per the germline V gene, CDR1 is SGHTA and CDR2 is FQGNSA. V gave up 5 bases and J gave up 3 bases, with 14 bases separating them. The sequenced CDR3 bases are TGTGCCAGCAGCACCAGCGAGTCCGACTACAATGAG. Protein: CASSTSESDYNE. In full, the CDR3 reads CASSTSESDYNEQFF.

Concerning this clone: The read ends 3 residues before the CDR3 terminus; that terminus is restored from the germline J gene. The V and J genes are TRBV19 and TRBJ2-3; 10 nucleotides match TRBD2. The V segment lost 5 bases and the J segment 6 bases; nucleotides outside the gene matches: 8. Germline CDR1 is LNHDA and CDR2 is SQIVND (reference sequence). The CDR3 runs to 15 residues. The covered CDR3 bases are TGTGCCAGTAGTGCTGAGCGGGAGGGCCCGGATACG. Its translation is CASSAEREGPDT. The whole CDR3 sequence reads CASSAEREGPDTQYF.

CDR3 protein: CASSEFWGDSNQPQHF. CDR3 DNA (partial): TGTGCCAGCAGTGAGTTTTGGGGGGACAGCAATCAGCCC. V usage is TRBV2 and J usage is TRBJ1-5; the D gene is possibly TRBD1 (5 bases). The read finishes 3 residues shy of the CDR3 end, and the germline J gene is used to complete it. The V end lost 3 bases, the J end lost 1 base, and 13 bases lay between the germline ends. The CDR3 is 16 amino acids. Germline CDR1 reads SNHLY; CDR2 reads FYNNEI. Drawing the rest from reference TRBV2 and TRBJ1-5, the complete variable domain is EPEVTQTPSHQVTQMGQEVILRCVPISNHLYFYWYRQILGQKVEFLVSFYNNEISEKSEIFDDQFSVERPDGSNFTLKIRSTKLEDSAMYFCASSEFWGDSNQPQHFGDGTRLSIL.

As regards this clone: Coverage ceases 3 residues before the CDR3 finishes, and the germline J gene fills in the end. The sample holds other DNA sequences that translate to the same CDR3. This chain connects TRBV7-9 to TRBJ2-1; no clear D gene. CDR3 length: 12 residues. Trimming took off 4 bases at V and 6 bases at J, with 7 bases between the two ends. CDR1 and CDR2 from the germline V gene are SEHNR and FQNEAQ (reference sequence). The sequenced CDR3 bases are TGTGCCAGCAGCTCCTCCGGCAATGAG. Translating gives CASSSSGNE. The entire CDR3 sequence reads CASSSSGNEQFF. Combining the CDR3 with reference TRBV7-9 and TRBJ2-1 gives the whole variable domain DTGVSQNPRHKITKRGQNVTFRCDPISEHNRLYWYRQTLGQGPEFLTYFQNEAQLEKSRLLSDRFSAERPKGSFSTLEIQRTEQGDSAMYLCASSSSGNEQFFGPGTRLTVL.

Comment on this clone: The missing CDR3 end, 3 residues past where the read stops, is filled in from the germline J gene. The V gene is TRBV20-1, the J gene TRBJ2-5; D might be TRBD2 (5 bases). The CDR3 is 13 amino acids. Germline loops: CDR1 DFQATT, CDR2 SNEGSKA (reference sequence). V dropped 1 base and J dropped 4 bases, with 10 bases sitting between them. The chain's CDR3 is CSARGQDLETQYF. Partial CDR3 DNA: TGCAGTGCTAGAGGGCAGGACTTAGAGACC.

This clone shows up as medium-sized (0.01 to 0.1%) by frequency. The read terminates 3 residues ahead of where the CDR3 ends, so the germline J gene completes it. The chain has TRBV5-1 and TRBJ2-5, with 10 bases that match TRBD1. The CDR3 is made up of 14 amino acids. The V segment lost 4 bases and the J segment 5 bases; nucleotides outside the gene matches: 5. The germline V gene encodes CDR1 SGHRS and CDR2 YFSETQ. CDR3 DNA (partial): TGCGCCAGCAGCGCGACAGGGGGCTTGGAGACC. This gives the protein CASSATGGLET. The entire CDR3 reads CASSATGGLETQYF.